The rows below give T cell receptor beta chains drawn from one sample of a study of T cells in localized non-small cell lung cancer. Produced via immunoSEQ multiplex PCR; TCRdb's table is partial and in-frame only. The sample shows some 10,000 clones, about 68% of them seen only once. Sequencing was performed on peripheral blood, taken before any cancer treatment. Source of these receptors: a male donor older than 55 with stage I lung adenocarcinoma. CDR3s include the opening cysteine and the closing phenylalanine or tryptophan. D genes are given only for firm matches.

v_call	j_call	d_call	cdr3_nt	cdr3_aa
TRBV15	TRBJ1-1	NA	TGTGCCACCAGCAGAGATCGGACGGCGGGGAACACTGAAGCTTTCTTT	CATSRDRTAGNTEAFF
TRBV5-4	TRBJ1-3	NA	TGTGCCAGCAGCTTGGCTGGAGGGGCTGGAAACACCATATATTTT	CASSLAGGAGNTIYF
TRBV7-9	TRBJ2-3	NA	TGTGCCAGCAGCTTAGCAGCGGGGACAAGCACAGATACGCAGTATTTT	CASSLAAGTSTDTQYF
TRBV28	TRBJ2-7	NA	TGTGCCAGCAGAATAGGGGGGACAATCGCCTACGAGCAGTACTTC	CASRIGGTIAYEQYF
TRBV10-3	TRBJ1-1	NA	TGTGCCATCAGTGAGACAGGGCCTGAAGCTTTCTTT	CAISETGPEAFF
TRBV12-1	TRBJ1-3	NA	TGTGCCAGCAGTTCTAGACAGCTTTTCTCTGGAAACACCATATATTTT	CASSSRQLFSGNTIYF
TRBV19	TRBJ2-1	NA	TGTGCCAGTAGCACGCACAGGGGAGGCAATGAGCAGTTCTTC	CASSTHRGGNEQFF
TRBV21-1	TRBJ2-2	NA	TGTGCCAGCAGCAAAAGAGGGGACTACACCGGGGAGCTGTTTTTT	CASSKRGDYTGELFF
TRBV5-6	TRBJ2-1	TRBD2	TGTGCCAGCAGCACCCGACTAGCGGGGGCCTACAATGAGCAGTTCTTC	CASSTRLAGAYNEQFF
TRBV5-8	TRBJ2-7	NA	TGTGCCAGCAGCTTGAGCACAGGGATCCCCTACGAGCAGTACTTC	CASSLSTGIPYEQYF
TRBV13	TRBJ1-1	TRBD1	TGTGCCAGCAGCCCTCAATTCCGGGACAGAAAAGCTTTCTTT	CASSPQFRDRKAFF